This T cell receptor (beta chain) was captured by sequencing in a study of CD8 T cells in ankylosing spondylitis. Germline-derived CDR1 and CDR2 are LGHNA and YSLEER. This CDR3 has 15 amino acids. The ends were cut back, 0 bases at V and 1 base at J, with 10 bases in the middle. One entry per CDR3 protein, called by TCRdb with MiXCR from the 5' RACE reads. The sample lists 250,000 or so distinct CDR3 sequences, about a sixth occurring once. The chain combines TRBV4-3 with TRBJ2-7; D is uncertain. Input material: blood, either unsorted or a sorted T cell fraction (not recorded which). This receptor was obtained from a male donor with ankylosing spondylitis or in good health (not recorded which). The CDR3 loop is CASSQELKVSYEQYF. In DNA form, the CDR3 reads TGCGCCAGCAGCCAAGAGCTCAAGGTATCCTACGAGCAGTACTTC.